These 32 T cell receptor beta chains came from one sample sequenced in a study of cytomegalovirus exposure and HLA in healthy donors. The PCR ran on 60 Vbeta and 13 Jbeta primers. Repertoires were generated with immunoSEQ multiplex PCR, while TCRdb's copy carries only in-frame clones and drops some. The sample includes 130,000 or so clones, 80% to 85% of them seen just once. Source material: PBMCs. The receptors were sampled from a man aged 25-45 years in good health and CMV-seronegative.

This clone occurred once. The gene calls are TRBV7-9 and TRBJ1-1, with no clear D. The V end was cut by 5 bases, the J end by 11 bases, with 18 bases between. CDR3 length: 13 residues. Looked up from germline, CDR1 is SEHNR and CDR2 is FQNEAQ (reference sequence). Written as DNA, the CDR3 is TGTGCCAGCAGCCCCATCGGGTCCTTATGGGCTTTCTTT. Encoded protein: CASSPIGSLWAFF.

Only a few counts were recorded for this clone. The J gene is TRBJ2-3, the V gene TRBV4-1, with 11 bases aligning to TRBD2. The germline V gene has CDR1 MGHRA and CDR2 YSYEKL. Trimming removed 2 bases from V and 11 bases from J; junction bases left unmatched: 3. CDR3 length equals 13 residues. Here the CDR3 reads CASSQPGLAGQYF. The CDR3 nucleotides are TGCGCCAGCAGCCAACCTGGACTAGCGGGGCAGTATTTT.

J is TRBJ1-5 and V is TRBV19; no firm D call. This CDR3 has 16 residues. Trimming cost V 4 bases and J 0 bases, with 13 bases left between them. The germline gives CDR1 LNHDA, CDR2 SQIVND (reference sequence). CDR3 in amino acids: CASSTDARHSNQPQHF. DNA for the CDR3: TGTGCCAGTAGTACCGACGCTAGGCATAGCAATCAGCCCCAGCATTTT.

The rearrangement uses TRBV9 and TRBJ2-3; no clear D gene. V lost 0 bases, J lost 2 bases, and 13 bases lay in between. The CDR3 totals 16 residues. The germline V gene encodes CDR1 SGDLS and CDR2 YYNGEE. The CDR3 here is CASSVDLGPVTDTQYF. CDR3 coding DNA: TGTGCCAGCAGCGTAGATCTTGGGCCAGTCACAGATACGCAGTATTTT. The full variable domain, its missing parts supplied by reference TRBV9 and TRBJ2-3, is DSGVTQTPKHLITATGQRVTLRCSPRSGDLSVYWYQQSLDQGLQFLIQYYNGEERAKGNILERFSAQQFPDLHSELNLSSLELGDSALYFCASSVDLGPVTDTQYFGPGTRLTVL.

On this clone: Other DNA sequences from this sample encode an identical CDR3 as well. The rearrangement uses TRBV5-1 and TRBJ2-1, with 10 bases matching TRBD1. In germline, CDR1 is SGHRS, CDR2 YFSETQ. J was trimmed by 4 bases and V by 3 bases; bases with no gene match: 4. The CDR3 sequence is 15 residues long. The CDR3 nucleotides are TGCGCCAGCAGCTCCCGGGACAGGGGTTACAATGAGCAGTTCTTC. Its translation: CASSSRDRGYNEQFF.

V and J are TRBV5-5 and TRBJ1-1; perhaps TRBD1 as D (6 bases). CDR1 is SGHKS and CDR2 is YYEKEE in the germline V gene (reference sequence). The CDR3 runs 14 residues. Trimming cost V 0 bases and J 3 bases, with 9 bases left between them. In DNA form, the CDR3 reads TGTGCCAGCAGCTTGGTCAGGGGTTACACTGAAGCTTTCTTT. Amino acids: CASSLVRGYTEAFF. The full variable domain, in which reference TRBV5-5 and TRBJ1-1 provide the parts outside the CDR3, is DAGVTQSPTHLIKTRGQQVTLRCSPISGHKSVSWYQQVLGQGPQFIFQYYEKEERGRGNFPDRFSARQFPNYSSELNVNALLLGDSALYLCASSLVRGYTEAFFGQGTRLTVV.

The chain employs TRBV29-1 and TRBJ1-1; the D gene is possibly TRBD1 (6 bases). The CDR3 runs 13 residues. Germline assignment: CDR1 SQVTM and CDR2 ANQGSEA. Between the trimmed V and J ends, which lost 5 bases and 2 bases, there was a span of 12 bases. The CDR3 DNA reads as TGCAGCGTTCTTTTGGACAGTAACACTGAAGCTTTCTTT. The encoded protein is CSVLLDSNTEAFF.

CDR3 DNA sequence: TGTGCCAGCAGCTCTAGGACAGGCAACACCGGGGAGCTGTTTTTT. Amino acid sequence: CASSSRTGNTGELFF. This chain uses TRBV7-9 with TRBJ2-2, with 7 bases matching TRBD1. Germline-derived CDR1 and CDR2 are SEHNR and FQNEAQ (reference sequence). The V segment lost 4 bases and the J segment 2 bases; nucleotides outside the gene matches: 4. The length of the CDR3 is 15 residues.

V usage is TRBV28 and J usage is TRBJ2-3; 9 bases agree with TRBD1. Trimming removed 10 bases from V and 1 base from J; junction bases left unmatched: 6. The CDR3 extends over 14 amino acids. Per the germline V gene, CDR1 is MDHEN and CDR2 is SYDVKM. The CDR3 DNA follows: TGTGCCATCTCACAGGGGGCGGGCACAGATACGCAGTATTTT. Translation gives CAISQGAGTDTQYF.

V and J are TRBV4-3 and TRBJ2-7; D unresolved. The CDR3 covers 14 residues. Between the trimmed V and J ends, which lost 1 base and 5 bases, there was a span of 12 bases. Germline lookup yields CDR1 LGHNA and CDR2 YSLEER. In nucleotides, the CDR3 is TGCGCCAGCAGCCAAGGAGATCGAGGTAACGAGCAGTACTTC. Protein sequence: CASSQGDRGNEQYF.

The chain carries TRBV28 and TRBJ2-7, with TRBD1 matching 7 bases. The CDR3 runs to 17 residues. Looked up from germline, CDR1 is MDHEN and CDR2 is SYDVKM. V was clipped by 4 bases and J by 0 bases; unmatched bases: 12. CDR3 in amino acids: CASSSLVRGQYSYEQYF. In DNA, the CDR3 is TGTGCCAGCAGTTCCTTAGTCAGGGGACAGTACTCCTACGAGCAGTACTTC. The full variable domain, its missing parts supplied by reference TRBV28 and TRBJ2-7, is DVKVTQSSRYLVKRTGEKVFLECVQDMDHENMFWYRQDPGLGLRLIYFSYDVKMKEKGDIPEGYSVSREKKERFSLILESASTNQTSMYLCASSSLVRGQYSYEQYFGPGTRLTVT.

CDR3 amino acids: CASSADYRGLTNEKLFF. The CDR3, as DNA: TGTGCCAGCAGCGCCGATTACAGGGGGCTTACGAATGAAAAACTGTTTTTT. V usage is TRBV7-9 and J usage is TRBJ1-4; 9 bases are a match to TRBD1. Unmatched junction bases numbered 12, after V lost 5 bases and J lost 5 bases. In germline, CDR1 is SEHNR, CDR2 FQNEAQ (reference sequence). This CDR3 is 17 amino acids long.

V gene TRBV9 combines with J gene TRBJ2-5; 10 nucleotides align to TRBD2. This CDR3 spans 14 amino acids. The germline V gene encodes CDR1 SGDLS and CDR2 YYNGEE. The junction had 11 bases not matched to a gene; V was cut back by 4 bases and J by 11 bases. The CDR3 protein is CASSPIGAGGEQYF. CDR3 DNA sequence: TGTGCCAGCAGCCCCATTGGAGCGGGGGGGGAGCAGTACTTC.

This rearrangement joins TRBV7-6 to TRBJ1-1; D is unclear. This CDR3 region has 14 residues. Trimming cost V 0 bases and J 1 base, with 6 bases left between them. CDR1 SGHVS and CDR2 FNYEAQ come from the germline V gene. The CDR3 here is CASSLAAGNTEAFF. The CDR3 region has the DNA TGTGCCAGCAGCTTAGCGGCGGGGAACACTGAAGCTTTCTTT.

The chain couples TRBV9 to TRBJ2-3, with TRBD1 identical over 8 bases. J was trimmed by 2 bases and V by 4 bases; bases with no gene match: 6. The CDR3 is 15 amino acids. CDR1 is SGDLS, CDR2 YYNGEE, per germline. CDR3 in DNA: TGTGCCAGCAGCTATGGACAGGGCCTCACAGATACGCAGTATTTT. This gives the protein CASSYGQGLTDTQYF.

Only a few counts were recorded for this clone. The genes are TRBV6-1 and TRBJ2-4, with TRBD1 as a possible D gene (6 bases). The CDR3 runs 15 residues. Germline V gene data show CDR1 as MNHNS and CDR2 as SASEGT. The V and J ends lost 6 bases and 0 bases respectively, with 12 bases between them. The CDR3 nucleotides read TGTGCCAGCAGCCAGGGGTTGATAGCCAAAAACATTCAGTACTTC. This gives the protein CASSQGLIAKNIQYF.

V is TRBV4-3 and J is TRBJ1-3; 7 nucleotides agree with TRBD1. V gave up 1 base and J gave up 4 bases; unmatched junction bases: 4. The CDR3 covers 15 residues. CDR1 LGHNA and CDR2 YSLEER come from the germline V gene. CDR3 in amino acids: CASSQGGRGGNTIYF. In DNA, the CDR3 is TGCGCCAGCAGCCAAGGAGGCAGGGGGGGAAACACCATATATTTT.

The chain carries TRBV11-2 and TRBJ1-5; TRBD1 aligns across 10 bases. There are 15 residues in the CDR3. V lost 3 bases and J lost 5; bases outside the gene matches: 4. Germline CDR1 SGHAT, CDR2 FQNNGV. CDR3 amino acids: CASSLTGGWDQPQHF. In nucleotides, the CDR3 is TGTGCCAGCAGCTTGACAGGGGGCTGGGATCAGCCCCAGCATTTT.

The chain combines TRBV2 with TRBJ1-3, with D maybe TRBD1 (6 bases). V dropped 0 bases and J dropped 2 bases, with 11 bases sitting between them. CDR3 length: 16 amino acids. Germline CDR1 is SNHLY and CDR2 is FYNNEI. CDR3: CASSEARGAAGNTIYF. DNA for the CDR3: TGTGCCAGCAGTGAAGCACGGGGGGCGGCTGGAAACACCATATATTTT.

The sample holds a few counts of this clone. This rearrangement joins TRBV11-2 to TRBJ2-7; D is possibly TRBD1 (5 bases). The CDR3 consists of 17 residues. Germline CDR1 is SGHAT and CDR2 is FQNNGV. V was cut by 5 bases and J by 2 bases, with 22 bases left in between. The CDR3 sequence is CASSARAGAGQAYEQYF. The CDR3 DNA sequence: TGTGCCAGCAGCGCCCGGGCTGGGGCCGGGCAGGCCTACGAGCAGTACTTC.

This chain connects TRBV28 to TRBJ2-7; 12 bases map to TRBD2. CDR1 MDHEN and CDR2 SYDVKM come from the germline V gene. The junction had 10 bases not matched to a gene; V was cut back by 4 bases and J by 3 bases. The CDR3 covers 17 residues. The CDR3 DNA reads as TGTGCCAGCAGTTCCCCACGGGCTAGCGGGGGGGTCTACGAGCAGTACTTC. It yields the protein CASSSPRASGGVYEQYF.

The V and J genes are TRBV7-9 and TRBJ2-5; 8 nucleotides line up with TRBD1. This CDR3 comprises 15 residues. The junction had 13 bases not matched to a gene; V was cut back by 2 bases and J by 11 bases. Germline assignment: CDR1 SEHNR and CDR2 FQNEAQ (reference sequence). The CDR3 DNA reads TGTGCCAGCAGCTTACGGTCGCAGGGGGCGAATGAGCAGTACTTC. Its translation is CASSLRSQGANEQYF.

This chain uses TRBV2 with TRBJ1-4; 10 positions match TRBD1. The CDR3 is 14 residues long. V shed 7 bases, J shed 7 bases, and the junction held 6 bases outside the gene matches. Germline values: CDR1 SNHLY, CDR2 FYNNEI. The CDR3 loop is CASTYGTGAEKLFF. The CDR3 DNA follows: TGTGCCAGCACCTACGGGACAGGGGCTGAAAAACTGTTTTTT.

The chain employs TRBV5-1 and TRBJ1-1; TRBD1 agrees at 12 bases. V gave up 3 bases and J gave up 3 bases; unmatched junction bases: 9. The germline gives CDR1 SGHRS, CDR2 YFSETQ. The CDR3 loop spans 17 amino acids. CDR3 bases: TGCGCCAGCAGCTGGGGGACAGGGGGCTTTAAGGACACTGAAGCTTTCTTT. Translated, it gives CASSWGTGGFKDTEAFF.

CDR3 amino acids: CASSKEAGTEDEAFF. CDR3 in DNA: TGCGCCAGCAGCAAAGAAGCCGGGACAGAAGACGAAGCTTTCTTT. The chain is built from TRBV5-1 and TRBJ1-1; 7 positions match TRBD1. CDR3 length: 15 residues. J gave up 8 bases and V 4 bases, and 14 bases lay outside the gene matches. The germline V gene has CDR1 SGHRS and CDR2 YFSETQ.

V and J are TRBV2 and TRBJ2-2, with 13 bases aligning to TRBD2. The junction had 4 bases not matched to a gene; V was cut back by 9 bases and J by 3 bases. The germline gives CDR1 SNHLY, CDR2 FYNNEI. This CDR3 region has 15 residues. The CDR3 protein is CARGLAGDHTGELFF. CDR3 nucleotide sequence: TGTGCCAGAGGACTAGCGGGGGACCACACCGGGGAGCTGTTTTTT.

The chain carries TRBV19 and TRBJ2-1; 14 bases map to TRBD2. The trim removed 1 base at V and 9 bases at J, leaving 5 bases unmatched. CDR3 length: 16 amino acids. The germline V gene encodes CDR1 LNHDA and CDR2 SQIVND (reference sequence). The CDR3 sequence is CASSIGGTSGGSEQFF. For the CDR3, the DNA is TGTGCCAGTAGTATAGGCGGGACTAGCGGGGGAAGTGAGCAGTTCTTC.

This clone was detected only once. The chain uses TRBV10-3 and TRBJ1-2, with unresolved D. The CDR3 has 14 residues. Trimming pared 0 bases from V and 4 bases from J, leaving 9 bases between. Germline V lookup: CDR1 ENHRY, CDR2 SYGVKD. The CDR3 DNA follows: TGTGCCATCAGTGAGTCACCTACCATCTATGGCTACACCTTC. Amino acid sequence: CAISESPTIYGYTF.

This clone has just one count. This chain connects TRBV4-1 to TRBJ2-4, with 11 positions matching TRBD1. V was clipped by 4 bases and J by 0 bases; unmatched bases: 5. The germline CDR1 and CDR2 sequences are MGHRA and YSYEKL. The CDR3 length is 17 residues. CDR3 nucleotide sequence: TGCGCCAGCAGCCCAGCGGGACAGGGGGTAGCCAAAAACATTCAGTACTTC. Its translation is CASSPAGQGVAKNIQYF.

This chain connects TRBV12-5 to TRBJ1-1, with 8 bases identical to TRBD1. The CDR3 is 14 amino acids. V lost 6 bases to trimming and J lost 4 bases; unmatched junction nucleotides: 7. Per germline, CDR1 LGHNT and CDR2 FRNRAP. The CDR3 DNA follows: TGTGCTAGTGGGCTCGGACAGGGCCGCACTGAAGCTTTCTTT. This codes for CASGLGQGRTEAFF. Drawing the rest from reference TRBV12-5 and TRBJ1-1, the complete variable domain is DARVTQTPRHKVTEMGQEVTMRCQPILGHNTVFWYRQTMMQGLELLAYFRNRAPLDDSGMPKDRFSAEMPDATLATLKIQPSEPRDSAVYFCASGLGQGRTEAFFGQGTRLTVV.

The chain couples TRBV6-1 to TRBJ1-1, with TRBD1 identical over 9 bases. Germline V gene lookup returns CDR1 MNHNS and CDR2 SASEGT. The V and J ends lost 11 bases and 2 bases, in that order; junction bases with no gene match: 12. The CDR3 is 15 residues long. The DNA of the CDR3 is TGTGCCGGGAGAACAGGGGGCGCGGGAAACACTGAAGCTTTCTTT. Translated, it gives CAGRTGGAGNTEAFF.

The chain links TRBV10-2 to TRBJ2-7; D remains unclear. Germline assignment: CDR1 WSHSY and CDR2 SAAADI. This CDR3 comprises 13 residues. The V end was cut by 2 bases, the J end by 3 bases, with 8 bases between. The CDR3 DNA reads as TGCGCCAGCAGTGAGGCTCAACTCTACGAGCAGTACTTC. As protein: CASSEAQLYEQYF.